A selection of T cell receptor beta chains follows, all from one sample in a study of T cell responses to AZD1222 COVID-19 vaccine. TCRdb keeps only in-frame clones here, not all; method: immunoSEQ multiplex PCR. The data contain 170,000 or so clones, about nine tenths of them singletons. The material sequenced was peripheral blood, taken on day 0 of AZD1222 vaccination. The receptors shown here come from an adult in good health. Each CDR3 is given with its conserved first and last residue. The order of the fields is clone size, J gene, V gene, D gene, CDR3 protein, CDR3 DNA. D genes are given only for firm matches. Expanded clones get a size class; other rows say once, few or many, or leave the size out.

clone_size: NA
j_call: TRBJ2-3
v_call: TRBV9
d_call: NA
cdr3_aa: CASSVTGTDTQYF
cdr3_nt: TGTGCCAGCAGCGTCACAGGTACAGATACGCAGTATTTT

clone_size: NA
j_call: TRBJ2-1
v_call: TRBV5-1
d_call: NA
cdr3_aa: CASSPGGQEVDEQFF
cdr3_nt: TGCGCCAGCAGCCCCGGGGGGCAAGAGGTCGATGAGCAGTTCTTC

clone_size: NA
j_call: TRBJ1-2
v_call: TRBV12-5
d_call: NA
cdr3_aa: CASGFDAYYGYTF
cdr3_nt: TGTGCTAGTGGTTTTGACGCTTACTATGGCTACACCTTC

clone_size: NA
j_call: TRBJ1-4
v_call: TRBV7-8
d_call: NA
cdr3_aa: CASSFQGLGEKLFF
cdr3_nt: TGTGCCAGCAGCTTTCAGGGGTTGGGAGAAAAACTGTTTTTT

clone_size: NA
j_call: TRBJ1-6
v_call: TRBV6-5
d_call: TRBD1
cdr3_aa: CASSRQGFNSPLHF
cdr3_nt: TGTGCCAGCAGCCGACAGGGCTTCAATTCACCCCTCCACTTT

clone_size: few
j_call: TRBJ1-1
v_call: TRBV10-2
d_call: NA
cdr3_aa: CASSESIRGAAFF
cdr3_nt: TGCGCCAGCAGTGAGTCGATTCGGGGGGCCGCTTTCTTT

clone_size: NA
j_call: TRBJ1-5
v_call: TRBV28
d_call: NA
cdr3_aa: CASSPGGLNQPQHF
cdr3_nt: TGTGCCAGCAGTCCCGGCGGCCTCAATCAGCCCCAGCATTTT

clone_size: NA
j_call: TRBJ2-1
v_call: TRBV7-8
d_call: NA
cdr3_aa: CASSATQGGYNEQFF
cdr3_nt: TGTGCCAGCAGCGCCACCCAGGGCGGTTACAATGAGCAGTTCTTC

clone_size: NA
j_call: TRBJ1-1
v_call: TRBV10-3
d_call: NA
cdr3_aa: CAISQGFNTEAFF
cdr3_nt: TGTGCCATCAGTCAGGGGTTCAACACTGAAGCTTTCTTT

clone_size: NA
j_call: TRBJ2-2
v_call: TRBV7-6
d_call: TRBD2
cdr3_aa: CASSLETSGGDTGELFF
cdr3_nt: TGTGCCAGCAGCTTAGAGACTAGCGGGGGGGACACCGGGGAGCTGTTTTTT

clone_size: NA
j_call: TRBJ1-2
v_call: TRBV7-9
d_call: TRBD1
cdr3_aa: CASSLGQPNYGYTF
cdr3_nt: TGTGCCAGCAGTCTGGGACAGCCAAACTATGGCTACACCTTC

clone_size: NA
j_call: TRBJ1-5
v_call: TRBV6-2/TRBV6-3
d_call: NA
cdr3_aa: CASSYGGAGQPQHF
cdr3_nt: TGTGCCAGCAGTTACGGGGGGGCTGGGCAGCCCCAGCATTTT

clone_size: NA
j_call: TRBJ1-4
v_call: TRBV19
d_call: NA
cdr3_aa: CASSASGTPALGEKLFF
cdr3_nt: TGTGCCAGTAGTGCGTCCGGGACACCGGCCCTTGGTGAAAAACTGTTTTTT

clone_size: NA
j_call: TRBJ1-2
v_call: TRBV7-8
d_call: NA
cdr3_aa: CASSARDPVYGYTF
cdr3_nt: TGTGCCAGCAGCGCCCGGGACCCCGTCTATGGCTACACCTTC

clone_size: NA
j_call: TRBJ2-3
v_call: TRBV5-1
d_call: TRBD1
cdr3_aa: CASSLKGAGTDTQYF
cdr3_nt: TGCGCCAGCAGCTTGAAGGGGGCAGGTACAGATACGCAGTATTTT

clone_size: NA
j_call: TRBJ2-7
v_call: TRBV7-9
d_call: TRBD1
cdr3_aa: CASSSSDRVNEQYF
cdr3_nt: TGTGCCAGCAGTTCCTCGGACAGGGTGAACGAGCAGTACTTC

clone_size: once
j_call: TRBJ1-6
v_call: TRBV18
d_call: NA
cdr3_aa: CASSPGEYSPLHF
cdr3_nt: TGTGCCAGCTCCCCAGGGGAGTATTCACCCCTCCACTTT

clone_size: NA
j_call: TRBJ1-5
v_call: TRBV7-9
d_call: NA
cdr3_aa: CASSETGISNQPQHF
cdr3_nt: TGTGCCAGCAGCGAAACAGGGATAAGCAATCAGCCCCAGCATTTT

clone_size: NA
j_call: TRBJ1-6
v_call: TRBV30
d_call: TRBD1
cdr3_aa: CAWSSGLTGLGRSPLHF
cdr3_nt: TGTGCCTGGAGTTCCGGGTTGACAGGGTTGGGTCGGTCACCCCTCCACTTT

clone_size: NA
j_call: TRBJ2-1
v_call: TRBV7-3
d_call: TRBD1
cdr3_aa: CASSFAGTGMNYNEQFF
cdr3_nt: TGTGCCAGCAGCTTCGCCGGGACAGGGATGAACTACAATGAGCAGTTCTTC

clone_size: NA
j_call: TRBJ1-4
v_call: TRBV7-9
d_call: NA
cdr3_aa: CASSLRGEVGEKLFF
cdr3_nt: TGTGCCAGCAGCTTAAGGGGAGAGGTCGGTGAAAAACTGTTTTTT

clone_size: once
j_call: TRBJ1-1
v_call: TRBV5-6
d_call: NA
cdr3_aa: CASSPLQGQNTEAFF
cdr3_nt: TGTGCCAGCAGCCCCTTACAGGGTCAGAACACTGAAGCTTTCTTT

clone_size: NA
j_call: TRBJ2-3
v_call: TRBV15
d_call: NA
cdr3_aa: CATRDMRRGEDTQYF
cdr3_nt: TGTGCCACCAGAGATATGCGGAGGGGGGAAGATACGCAGTATTTT

clone_size: NA
j_call: TRBJ2-4
v_call: TRBV5-1
d_call: TRBD1
cdr3_aa: CASSLEQGSNIQYF
cdr3_nt: TGCGCCAGCAGCTTGGAACAGGGGTCCAACATTCAGTACTTC

clone_size: once
j_call: TRBJ2-7
v_call: TRBV10-3
d_call: TRBD1
cdr3_aa: CAISKTGVYEQYF
cdr3_nt: TGTGCCATCAGTAAGACAGGGGTCTACGAGCAGTACTTC

clone_size: NA
j_call: TRBJ2-7
v_call: TRBV3-1/TRBV3-2
d_call: NA
cdr3_aa: CASSPRRGSYEQYF
cdr3_nt: TGTGCCAGCAGCCCCCGGCGAGGCTCCTACGAGCAGTACTTC

clone_size: once
j_call: TRBJ1-2
v_call: TRBV19
d_call: TRBD1
cdr3_aa: CASAQGTNYGYTF
cdr3_nt: TGTGCCAGTGCACAGGGGACAAACTATGGCTACACCTTC

clone_size: NA
j_call: TRBJ2-7
v_call: TRBV5-1
d_call: NA
cdr3_aa: CASSSQGYEQYF
cdr3_nt: TGCGCCAGCAGCTCACAGGGCTACGAGCAGTACTTC

clone_size: NA
j_call: TRBJ1-1
v_call: TRBV7-2
d_call: NA
cdr3_aa: CASSAQQGYLTEAFF
cdr3_nt: TGTGCCAGCAGCGCCCAACAGGGATACCTCACTGAAGCTTTCTTT

clone_size: NA
j_call: TRBJ1-5
v_call: TRBV4-3
d_call: NA
cdr3_aa: CASSQDPDRSAQPQHF
cdr3_nt: TGCGCCAGCAGCCAAGACCCCGACAGATCGGCTCAGCCCCAGCATTTT

clone_size: NA
j_call: TRBJ1-2
v_call: TRBV7-2
d_call: NA
cdr3_aa: CASSLVSIIVGGYTF
cdr3_nt: TGTGCCAGCAGCTTAGTTTCGATAATAGTGGGTGGCTACACCTTC

clone_size: NA
j_call: TRBJ2-5
v_call: TRBV11-3
d_call: NA
cdr3_aa: CASSLTQAPAQETQYF
cdr3_nt: TGTGCCAGCAGCTTAACACAGGCGCCAGCTCAAGAGACCCAGTACTTC

clone_size: NA
j_call: TRBJ1-2
v_call: TRBV7-2
d_call: NA
cdr3_aa: CASSLESGYGYGYTF
cdr3_nt: TGTGCCAGCAGCTTAGAGTCAGGGTACGGCTATGGCTACACCTTC

clone_size: NA
j_call: TRBJ1-1
v_call: TRBV18
d_call: NA
cdr3_aa: CASSPLEGFGEAFF
cdr3_nt: TGTGCCAGCTCACCACTGGAGGGATTTGGAGAAGCTTTCTTT

clone_size: few
j_call: TRBJ2-5
v_call: TRBV7-2
d_call: NA
cdr3_aa: CASSERSRGTQYF
cdr3_nt: TGTGCCAGCAGCGAGCGCTCACGGGGGACCCAGTACTTC

clone_size: NA
j_call: TRBJ2-2
v_call: TRBV10-1
d_call: NA
cdr3_aa: CASARETGELFF
cdr3_nt: TGCGCCAGCGCGCGTGAAACCGGGGAGCTGTTTTTT

clone_size: NA
j_call: TRBJ2-7
v_call: TRBV7-3
d_call: NA
cdr3_aa: CASSLTRDGYEQYF
cdr3_nt: TGTGCCAGCAGCTTAACCAGGGACGGCTACGAGCAGTACTTC

clone_size: NA
j_call: TRBJ2-3
v_call: TRBV11-1
d_call: NA
cdr3_aa: CASSLGGLLSTDTQYF
cdr3_nt: TGTGCCAGCAGCTTAGGTGGACTTCTTAGCACAGATACGCAGTATTTT

clone_size: NA
j_call: TRBJ1-3
v_call: TRBV24-1
d_call: TRBD1
cdr3_aa: CATSDAGTGGASGNTIYF
cdr3_nt: TGTGCCACCAGTGATGCCGGGACAGGGGGCGCTTCTGGAAACACCATATATTTT

clone_size: NA
j_call: TRBJ1-2
v_call: TRBV5-5
d_call: NA
cdr3_aa: CASSLWRENYGYTF
cdr3_nt: TGTGCCAGCAGCCTGTGGAGGGAGAACTATGGCTACACCTTC

clone_size: NA
j_call: TRBJ2-3
v_call: TRBV7-3
d_call: NA
cdr3_aa: CASAPLGGDWQYF
cdr3_nt: TGTGCCAGCGCACCCCTGGGGGGAGACTGGCAGTATTTT

clone_size: NA
j_call: TRBJ1-2
v_call: TRBV7-9
d_call: NA
cdr3_aa: CASSLAVVQGGYGYTF
cdr3_nt: TGTGCCAGCAGCTTAGCGGTCGTACAGGGAGGCTATGGCTACACCTTC